What follows are 29 T cell receptor beta chains derived from one specimen sequenced in a study of blood T cell repertoires in COVID-19. Assay: immunoSEQ multiplex PCR; the TCRdb copy retains only in-frame clones and omits some. The sample lists approximately 90,000 clones, 65% to 80% seen once, with under 55% in the top ten. The sample consisted of peripheral blood. These receptors were obtained from a human donor in a cohort sampled during active COVID-19.

The chain combines TRBV7-3 with TRBJ2-2; D uncertain. Per germline, CDR1 SGHTA and CDR2 FQGTGA. The CDR3 is 14 amino acids. Trimming shortened V by 5 bases and J by 5 bases, and 12 bases separated the two germline ends. The CDR3 region is CASSPKVSTGELFF. CDR3 DNA sequence: TGTGCCAGCAGCCCGAAAGTCAGTACCGGGGAGCTGTTTTTT.

This clone was detected a few times. CDR3 coding DNA: TGTGCCAGCAGCCAAGTCCCGGGGGGCCTAGATAATGAAAAACTGTTTTTT. Protein sequence: CASSQVPGGLDNEKLFF. J is TRBJ1-4 and V is TRBV3-1 (or the pseudogene TRBV3-2); a weak D match, TRBD1 (6 bases). The germline V gene has CDR1 LGHDT and CDR2 YNNKEL (reference sequence). The V gene lost 1 base and the J gene lost 4 bases, with 16 bases spanning the gap. This CDR3 has 17 residues.

This rearrangement joins TRBV19 to TRBJ2-7; tentatively, D is TRBD2 (6 bases). V shed 3 bases and J shed 5 bases, with 20 bases lying between them. CDR1 and CDR2 from the germline V gene are LNHDA and SQIVND (reference sequence). This CDR3 spans 16 amino acids. In DNA, the CDR3 is TGTGCCAGTAGTATGGTCCAATGGGGGGATTCGCACGAGCAGTACTTC. It specifies CASSMVQWGDSHEQYF. Supplemented by reference TRBV19 and TRBJ2-7, the full variable domain reads DGGITQSPKYLFRKEGQNVTLSCEQNLNHDAMYWYRQDPGQGLRLIYYSQIVNDFQKGDIAEGYSVSREKKESFPLTVTSAQKNPTAFYLCASSMVQWGDSHEQYFGPGTRLTVT.

The rearrangement joins TRBV6-2 or TRBV6-3 to TRBJ2-7; D is perhaps TRBD2 (6 bases). Germline CDR1 reads MNHEY; CDR2 reads SVGEGT. The CDR3 length is 19 residues. Trimming cost V 0 bases and J 6 bases, with 27 bases left between them. For the CDR3, the DNA is TGTGCCAGCAGTTACTCGAATTTGGGGAGTGTATGGACTACCACCGAGCAGTACTTC. It encodes CASSYSNLGSVWTTTEQYF.

This chain links TRBV24-1 with TRBJ1-6; TRBD1 matches at 8 bases. Germline loops: CDR1 KGHDR, CDR2 SFDVKD. CDR3 size: 21 residues. The V gene end was trimmed by 7 bases and the J gene end by 0 bases; junction bases not matched to a gene: 19. The CDR3 DNA sequence: TGTGCCACCAGCCTAAATGGACAGGGCGGCTTACCGGGCTCCTATAATTCACCCCTCCACTTT. Its protein product is CATSLNGQGGLPGSYNSPLHF.

The chain couples TRBV28 to TRBJ2-4, with D hard to call. Germline assignment: CDR1 MDHEN and CDR2 SYDVKM. Trimming cost V 7 bases and J 5 bases, with 12 bases left between them. The CDR3 sequence is 13 residues long. The CDR3 DNA reads TGTGCCAGCATCCAGGCCCTTGAAAACATTCAGTACTTC. This sequence encodes CASIQALENIQYF.

The chain links TRBV7-2 to TRBJ2-7; TRBD2 might be the D (6 bases). The CDR3 has 14 residues. V was cut by 5 bases and J by 3 bases, with 14 bases left in between. In germline, CDR1 is SGHTA, CDR2 FQGNSA. The CDR3 protein is CASSGASDLYEQYF. The CDR3 DNA follows: TGTGCCAGCAGCGGGGCTAGCGACCTCTACGAGCAGTACTTC. The variable domain in full, with the rest retrieved from reference TRBV7-2 and TRBJ2-7, is GAGVSQSPSNKVTEKGKDVELRCDPISGHTALYWYRQSLGQGLEFLIYFQGNSAPDKSGLPSDRFSAERTGGSVSTLTIQRTQQEDSAVYLCASSGASDLYEQYFGPGTRLTVT.

The chain joins TRBV3-1 (or the pseudogene TRBV3-2) to TRBJ2-7, with a tentative D call TRBD2 (5 bases). The length of the CDR3 is 16 residues. V was clipped by 1 base and J by 2 bases, with 15 bases between them. Per the germline V gene, CDR1 is LGHDT and CDR2 is YNNKEL (reference sequence). CDR3 DNA sequence: TGTGCCAGCAGCCAAGTCGAGGGCAGGACCGCCTACGAGCAGTACTTC. It specifies CASSQVEGRTAYEQYF.

V is TRBV7-3 and J is TRBJ2-2; 8 bases align to TRBD1. Germline V lookup: CDR1 SGHTA, CDR2 FQGTGA. The CDR3 spans 14 residues. The ends lost 8 bases at V and 5 bases at J; junction bases unmatched: 7. CDR3 protein: CASSGQGGTGELFF. CDR3 DNA: TGTGCCAGCTCCGGACAGGGTGGAACCGGGGAGCTGTTTTTT.

This clone was seen only once. The chain has TRBV7-3 and TRBJ2-1, with 9 bases fitting TRBD2. V lost 2 bases, J lost 7 bases, and 9 bases stayed unmatched. Germline values: CDR1 SGHTA, CDR2 FQGTGA. CDR3 length: 16 amino acids. In DNA form, the CDR3 reads TGTGCCAGCAGCTTACAGGGTAGCGGGAGTGGGAATGAGCAGTTCTTC. Its protein is CASSLQGSGSGNEQFF.

V gene TRBV9 combines with J gene TRBJ2-2, with TRBD2 matching 8 bases. CDR1 and CDR2 from the germline V gene are SGDLS and YYNGEE. After removal of 4 bases from V and 1 base from J, the junction contained 3 bases not matched to a gene. This CDR3 is 15 amino acids long. Here the CDR3 reads CASSFSGENTGELFF. CDR3 in DNA: TGTGCCAGCAGCTTTAGCGGGGAGAACACCGGGGAGCTGTTTTTT.

This chain joins TRBV28 and TRBJ2-1; the D gene is possibly TRBD1 (6 bases). Germline V CDR1 and CDR2: MDHEN, SYDVKM. Trimming cost V 6 bases and J 2 bases, with 14 bases left between them. The CDR3 loop spans 15 amino acids. The CDR3 is CASSPGQHPYNEQFF. In nucleotides, the CDR3 is TGTGCCAGCAGCCCCGGACAGCACCCCTACAATGAGCAGTTCTTC.

V and J are TRBV7-8 and TRBJ2-7; 7 bases agree with TRBD1. Unmatched junction bases numbered 12, after V lost 5 bases and J lost 5 bases. This CDR3 has 15 amino acids. The V gene's germline CDR1 is SGHVS and CDR2 FQNEAQ. The CDR3 sequence is CASSPKRQGLNEQYF. The CDR3 DNA sequence: TGTGCCAGCAGCCCCAAAAGACAGGGATTGAACGAGCAGTACTTC.

V is TRBV28 and J is TRBJ1-1, with 8 bases fitting TRBD1. The germline V gene encodes CDR1 MDHEN and CDR2 SYDVKM. The J segment lost 10 bases and the V segment lost 7 bases, leaving 14 bases of the junction unmatched. This CDR3 contains 14 residues. CDR3 protein: CASTRGTGGVVAFF. The CDR3 DNA is TGTGCCAGCACACGAGGAACAGGGGGAGTAGTAGCTTTCTTT.

This clone was found a few times. This chain uses TRBV7-3 with TRBJ1-3; D might be TRBD1 (6 bases). CDR1 SGHTA and CDR2 FQGTGA come from the germline V gene. CDR3 length: 19 amino acids. Trimming shortened V by 6 bases and J by 0 bases, and 24 bases separated the two germline ends. CDR3 residues: CASSFHLGQPLLSGNTIYF. CDR3 nucleotide sequence: TGTGCCAGCAGTTTCCACTTAGGACAGCCACTTCTCTCTGGAAACACCATATATTTT.

The chain uses TRBV4-3 and TRBJ2-2; perhaps TRBD2 as D (7 bases). Trimming left V 1 base short and J 3 bases short, with 12 bases between. CDR3 length: 16 amino acids. CDR1 is LGHNA and CDR2 is YSLEER in the germline V gene. Here the CDR3 DNA reads TGCGCCAGCAGCCAAGTCGGGGAGGGGGACACCGGGGAGCTGTTTTTT. This gives the protein CASSQVGEGDTGELFF.

CDR3 sequence (DNA): TGCGCCAGCAGCTTCGGGACAGCTAACACCGGGGAGCTGTTTTTT. It translates to CASSFGTANTGELFF. The genes are TRBV5-1 and TRBJ2-2, with 7 positions matching TRBD1. The CDR3 contains 15 residues. V lost 2 bases to trimming and J lost 2 bases; unmatched junction nucleotides: 3. Per germline, CDR1 SGHRS and CDR2 YFSETQ.

V gene TRBV1 combines with J gene TRBJ2-7; the DNA was not used to check the table's D call, TRBD1. TRBV1 is tagged as a pseudogene. The CDR3 runs to 16 residues. The CDR3 reads CTSSQDPGQTTYEQYF. As DNA, the CDR3 is TGCACCAGCAGCCAAGACCCAGGACAGACTACCTACGAGCAGTACTTC.

V and J are TRBV7-2 and TRBJ2-2; possibly TRBD2 for D (6 bases). Trimming took 8 bases from V and 5 from J, leaving 21 bases between them. The CDR3 runs 16 residues. Germline V CDR1 and CDR2: SGHTA, FQGNSA. The CDR3 DNA reads TGTGCCAGCCGTCGTTACGGGGGATCGGGTACCGGGGAGCTGTTTTTT. Protein: CASRRYGGSGTGELFF. The full variable domain, rest sourced from reference TRBV7-2 and TRBJ2-2, is GAGVSQSPSNKVTEKGKDVELRCDPISGHTALYWYRQSLGQGLEFLIYFQGNSAPDKSGLPSDRFSAERTGGSVSTLTIQRTQQEDSAVYLCASRRYGGSGTGELFFGEGSRLTVL.

This clone was recorded only once. The CDR3 DNA reads as TGTGCCAGCAGTTCACTAGGCATCCGATGGGAGACCCAGTACTTC. It is translated as CASSSLGIRWETQYF. V and J are TRBV28 and TRBJ2-5; TRBD2 might be the D (5 bases). The CDR3 contains 15 residues. Trimming removed 4 bases from V and 5 bases from J, with 17 bases in between. Germline CDR1 and CDR2: MDHEN and SYDVKM.

The sample holds one count of this clone. The chain joins TRBV10-1 to TRBJ2-4, with a tentative D call TRBD1 (5 bases). V gave up 4 bases and J gave up 0 bases, with 10 bases separating them. This CDR3 spans 15 amino acids. Germline CDR1 is WNHNN and CDR2 is SYGVQD (reference sequence). As DNA, the CDR3 is TGCGCCAGCAGTGCTGACAGTCTAGCCAAAAACATTCAGTACTTC. Amino acid sequence: CASSADSLAKNIQYF.

V is TRBV4-3 and J is TRBJ2-5; the D gene is possibly TRBD1 (5 bases). This CDR3 is 14 amino acids long. In germline, CDR1 is LGHNA, CDR2 YSLEER. Trimming shortened V by 3 bases and J by 5 bases, and 13 bases separated the two germline ends. Here the CDR3 DNA reads TGCGCCAGCAGCCAGGGGCTGGGTTGGGAGACCCAGTACTTC. Amino acids: CASSQGLGWETQYF.

This chain joins TRBV29-1 and TRBJ2-1, with 9 bases fitting TRBD2. CDR3 size: 14 residues. V shed 6 bases and J 3 bases; nucleotides not matched to a gene: 6. The germline gives CDR1 SQVTM, CDR2 ANQGSEA. CDR3 sequence: CSVPPTSGYNEQFF. Here the CDR3 DNA reads TGCAGCGTCCCACCGACTAGCGGCTACAATGAGCAGTTCTTC.

This chain connects TRBV24-1 to TRBJ2-7; a weak D match, TRBD2 (5 bases). Per the germline V gene, CDR1 is KGHDR and CDR2 is SFDVKD. The CDR3 length is 13 residues. Trimming removed 5 bases at V and 3 bases at J, with 10 bases between. The CDR3 sequence is CATSAGKGYEQYF. As DNA, the CDR3 is TGTGCCACCAGTGCGGGAAAAGGCTACGAGCAGTACTTC.

The count of this clone is one. V and J are TRBV6-2 or TRBV6-3 and TRBJ1-5, with a possible D match to TRBD1 (5 bases). The CDR3 has 15 residues. Looked up from germline, CDR1 is MNHEY and CDR2 is SVGEGT. V was clipped by 5 bases and J by 2 bases, with 13 bases between them. DNA for the CDR3: TGTGCCAGCAGTACCGGACATTATCGCAATCAGCCCCAGCATTTT. Translating it yields CASSTGHYRNQPQHF.

Ten or more counts support this clone. The chain links TRBV10-3 to TRBJ2-2, with 8 bases matching TRBD2. Germline-derived CDR1 and CDR2 are ENHRY and SYGVKD. This CDR3 comprises 16 residues. Trimming removed 3 bases from V and 0 bases from J; junction bases left unmatched: 3. The DNA of the CDR3 is TGTGCCATCAGTGACTCACTAGCGGCGAACACCGGGGAGCTGTTTTTT. Its protein is CAISDSLAANTGELFF.

The chain employs TRBV18 and TRBJ2-7, with D maybe TRBD2 (6 bases). CDR3 length equals 15 residues. The V end was cut by 5 bases, the J end by 6 bases, with 20 bases between. Per the germline V gene, CDR1 is KGHSH and CDR2 is LQKENI. The CDR3 DNA reads as TGTGCCAGCTCAAACCCCGGGACTCCTCCGTTCGAGCAGTACTTC. Its translation: CASSNPGTPPFEQYF.

The chain is built from TRBV11-2 and TRBJ2-7; TRBD2 might be the D (7 bases). The CDR3 has 17 amino acids. The V end lost 1 base, the J end lost 3 bases, and 19 bases lay between the germline ends. Looked up from germline, CDR1 is SGHAT and CDR2 is FQNNGV. Written as DNA, the CDR3 is TGTGCCAGCAGCTTAGGCGGGGGAACAGGGTCTTTCTACGAGCAGTACTTC. Its protein product is CASSLGGGTGSFYEQYF.

This clone was observed once. V is TRBV3-1 (or the pseudogene TRBV3-2) and J is TRBJ1-6; perhaps TRBD1 as D (5 bases). The CDR3 loop spans 15 amino acids. The V gene's germline CDR1 is LGHDT and CDR2 YNNKEL (reference sequence). Trimming cost V 2 bases and J 7 bases, with 12 bases left between them. The CDR3 spells CASSQSVGGNSPLHF. CDR3 DNA: TGTGCCAGCAGCCAATCCGTTGGGGGGAATTCACCCCTCCACTTT.